This T cell receptor (beta chain) was recorded in a study of shared clonotypes between healthy human individuals. Study-level points and caveats: Few donors limited the genetic and exposure-history diversity represented.

Those who donated were healthy HIV-negative adults, with no recent acute infections or vaccinations reported. CD45RO+ cells and CCR7-negative CD45RA+ TemRA cells were combined as CD8 memory. There are 13 residues in the CDR3. V was shortened by 2 bases and J by 5 bases, with 7 bases between the two germline ends. CDR1 and CDR2 from the germline V gene are MRHNA and SNTAGT. Clones were sequenced by immunoSEQ multiplex PCR, and TCRdb holds only the in-frame ones, with some missing. The sample has some 100,000 clones, about 70% seen once; the top ten hold about 23%. To note about this clone: Its antigen is still unknown.

The sequencing sample was made of memory CD8+ T cells sorted from blood. As for subset: CD45RO+ cells pooled with CCR7-negative TemRA cells. This clonotype originated in a woman aged 25 to 39 in good health. The chain is built from TRBV6-4 and TRBJ2-1; a weak D match, TRBD1 (6 bases). In DNA, the CDR3 is TGTGCCAGCAGTGACCGGGACAACAATGAGCAGTTCTTC. Translating gives CASSDRDNNEQFF.